The 2 T cell receptor beta chains given below trace back to one sample, sequenced in a study of technical replicates of blood from four donors. Profiled with immunoSEQ multiplex PCR; TCRdb holds only in-frame clones, not every one. The profile shows roughly 60,000 clones, 86% of them singletons. The sequencing sample was made of PBMCs. These receptors were collected from a human donor in good health. Some clones in this sample may be carry-over from other donors' samples.

The rearrangement uses TRBV5-4 and TRBJ2-3; TRBD2 aligns across 8 bases. The J segment lost 2 bases and the V segment lost 3 bases, leaving 2 bases of the junction unmatched. Germline values: CDR1 SGHNT, CDR2 YYREEE (reference sequence). CDR3 length: 14 residues. DNA of the CDR3: TGTGCCAGCAGCTACGGGGGGGCCACAGATACGCAGTATTTT. Protein sequence: CASSYGGATDTQYF. The variable domain in full, completed from reference TRBV5-4 and TRBJ2-3, reads ETGVTQSPTHLIKTRGQQVTLRCSSQSGHNTVSWYQQALGQGPQFIFQYYREEENGRGNFPPRFSGLQFPNYSSELNVNALELDDSALYLCASSYGGATDTQYFGPGTRLTVL.

The CDR3 DNA reads as TGTGCCAGCAGTTACTCGAGAGACAAGGCCTACGAGCAGTACTTC. It is translated as CASSYSRDKAYEQYF. The V call is TRBV6-5, the J call TRBJ2-7; D uncertain. The CDR3 runs to 15 residues. Trimming removed 0 bases at V and 2 bases at J, with 11 bases between. Germline lookup yields CDR1 MNHEY and CDR2 SVGAGI.